This entry lists 4 T cell receptor beta chains sequenced from one sample in a study of blood T cell repertoires in COVID-19 (TCRdb year 2020). Libraries were prepared through the immunoSEQ multiplex PCR assay. Drawn from immuneACCESS, this table holds only the in-frame rearrangements with V and J called that TCRdb kept. Clones are partly lost; checked studies trace under half to an unresolved V gene and leave the rest unexplained. The sample table shows a few hundred thousand clones, and roughly 88% are seen once. The leading ten clones occupy roughly 1.6% of the sample. The material sequenced was peripheral blood. The receptor set was obtained from a woman aged 50 to 60 with acute or convalescent COVID-19.

This clone was counted ten times or more. This chain links TRBV27 with TRBJ2-2; TRBD1 matches 11 bases. The CDR3 is 14 amino acids. Germline CDR1 MNHEY, CDR2 SMNVEV (reference sequence). Trimming removed 6 bases from V and 7 bases from J; junction bases left unmatched: 4. This CDR3 reads CASSRTGGSGELFF. The CDR3 region has the DNA TGTGCCAGCAGCCGGACAGGGGGCAGCGGGGAGCTGTTTTTT.

This clone was found a few times. This sequence joins TRBV5-8 and TRBJ2-7, with 9 bases that match TRBD1. V dropped 4 bases and J dropped 2; count of bases not matched to a gene: 7. The CDR3 length is 15 residues. The germline CDR1 and CDR2 sequences are SGHTS and YDEGEE. The CDR3 DNA reads as TGTGCCAGCAGCACGTGGACAGGGGTTCCCTACGAGCAGTACTTC. Encoded protein: CASSTWTGVPYEQYF.

The chain has TRBV10-1 and TRBJ1-2; D is uncertain. The CDR3 covers 13 residues. V was cut by 8 bases and J by 7 bases, with 17 bases left in between. Germline lookup yields CDR1 WNHNN and CDR2 SYGVQD (reference sequence). This CDR3 is CASRRRVMGGYTF. CDR3 DNA sequence: TGCGCCAGCCGGAGGAGGGTAATGGGTGGCTACACCTTC.

The chain has TRBV28 and TRBJ2-5; 10 positions match TRBD2. Germline CDR1 is MDHEN and CDR2 is SYDVKM. V gave up 2 bases and J gave up 4 bases; unmatched junction bases: 7. This CDR3 spans 16 amino acids. In DNA, the CDR3 is TGTGCCAGCAGTTTAGGGCCAGCGGGAGGGCCAGAGACCCAGTACTTC. Residues: CASSLGPAGGPETQYF. Filled out from reference TRBV28 and TRBJ2-5, the complete variable domain reads DVKVTQSSRYLVKRTGEKVFLECVQDMDHENMFWYRQDPGLGLRLIYFSYDVKMKEKGDIPEGYSVSREKKERFSLILESASTNQTSMYLCASSLGPAGGPETQYFGPGTRLLVL.